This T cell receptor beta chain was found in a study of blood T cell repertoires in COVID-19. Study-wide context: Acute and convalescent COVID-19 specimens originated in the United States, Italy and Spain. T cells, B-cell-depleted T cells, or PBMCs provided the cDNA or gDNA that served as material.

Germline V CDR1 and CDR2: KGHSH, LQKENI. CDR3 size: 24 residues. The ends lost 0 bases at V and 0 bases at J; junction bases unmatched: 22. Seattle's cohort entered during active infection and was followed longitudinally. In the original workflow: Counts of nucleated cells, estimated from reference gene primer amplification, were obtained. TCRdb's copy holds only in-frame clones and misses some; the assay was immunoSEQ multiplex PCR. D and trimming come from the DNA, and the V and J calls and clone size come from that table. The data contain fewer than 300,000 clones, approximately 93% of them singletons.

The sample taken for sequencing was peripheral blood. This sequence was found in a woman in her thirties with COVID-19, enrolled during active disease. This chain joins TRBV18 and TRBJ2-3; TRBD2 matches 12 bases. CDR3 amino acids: CASSPPGPWEGRTSGTTSTDTQYF. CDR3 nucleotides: TGTGCCAGCTCACCACCCGGTCCATGGGAGGGAAGGACTAGCGGGACAACTAGCACAGATACGCAGTATTTT.